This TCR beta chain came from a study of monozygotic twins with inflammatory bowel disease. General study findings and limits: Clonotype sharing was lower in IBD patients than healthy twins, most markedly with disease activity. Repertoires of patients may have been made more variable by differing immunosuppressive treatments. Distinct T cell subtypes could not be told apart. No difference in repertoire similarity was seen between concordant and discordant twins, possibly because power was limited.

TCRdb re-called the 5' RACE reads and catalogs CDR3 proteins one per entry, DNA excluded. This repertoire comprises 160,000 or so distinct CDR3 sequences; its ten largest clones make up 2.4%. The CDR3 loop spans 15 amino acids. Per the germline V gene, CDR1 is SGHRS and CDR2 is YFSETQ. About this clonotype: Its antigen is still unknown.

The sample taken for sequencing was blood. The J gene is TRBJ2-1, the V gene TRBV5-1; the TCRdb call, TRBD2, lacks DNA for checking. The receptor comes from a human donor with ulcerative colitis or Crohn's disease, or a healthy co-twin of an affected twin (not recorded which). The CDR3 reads CASSLAAGELNEQFF.